Shown below are 32 T cell receptor beta chains from a single sample sequenced in a study of shared clonotypes between healthy human individuals. Only in-frame clones appear in the TCRdb table, and some are missing; sequencing was by immunoSEQ multiplex PCR. This sample has over 300,000 clones, with 80% to 90% found just once. The material sequenced was memory CD8+ T cells sorted from blood. Subset reported: CD45RO+ cells pooled with CCR7-negative TemRA cells. The receptors stem from a man younger than 30 in good health.

The chain recombines TRBV4-1 with TRBJ2-7, with D perhaps matching TRBD1 (5 bases). Germline CDR1 MGHRA, CDR2 YSYEKL. V dropped 1 base and J dropped 3 bases, with 7 bases sitting between them. The CDR3 is 13 residues long. CDR3 DNA: TGCGCCAGCAGCCAAGTCAGGGACTACGAGCAGTACTTC. Translating gives CASSQVRDYEQYF.

V usage is TRBV27 and J usage is TRBJ2-1; TRBD2 aligns across 10 bases. Trimming cost V 6 bases and J 4 bases; bases outside gene matches: 3. From germline, CDR1 is MNHEY and CDR2 SMNVEV (reference sequence). The CDR3 contains 14 residues. The DNA for the CDR3 is TGTGCCAGCAGCGGGACTAGCGCTTACAATGAGCAGTTCTTC. Protein sequence: CASSGTSAYNEQFF.

The chain carries TRBV7-9 and TRBJ2-1; a possible D gene is TRBD1 (5 bases). The germline V gene encodes CDR1 SEHNR and CDR2 FQNEAQ (reference sequence). This CDR3 region has 12 residues. Trimming shortened V by 5 bases and J by 9 bases, and 11 bases separated the two germline ends. CDR3 sequence reads: CASSPQGSEQFF. CDR3 nucleotides: TGTGCCAGCAGCCCGCAGGGTAGTGAGCAGTTCTTC.

The V and J genes are TRBV5-1 and TRBJ2-3, with 11 bases that match TRBD2. The germline gives CDR1 SGHRS, CDR2 YFSETQ. The CDR3 has 16 amino acids. V trimming: 3 bases; J trimming: 0 bases; junction bases outside the gene matches: 3. The CDR3 sequence is CASSSRLAGSTDTQYF. In DNA, the CDR3 is TGCGCCAGCAGCTCCCGACTAGCGGGAAGCACAGATACGCAGTATTTT.

The chain is built from TRBV7-6 and TRBJ2-1, with D possibly TRBD2 on 7 matching bases. The CDR3 consists of 16 residues. The germline V and J ends were trimmed by 3 bases and 5 bases, with 17 bases remaining between them. Germline V gene lookup returns CDR1 SGHVS and CDR2 FNYEAQ. The CDR3 coding sequence is TGTGCCAGCAGCTTGCGGGGGCTAGCGGTGAACAATGAGCAGTTCTTC. Protein product: CASSLRGLAVNNEQFF. The complete variable domain, with remaining parts taken from reference TRBV7-6 and TRBJ2-1, reads GAGVSQSPRYKVTKRGQDVALRCDPISGHVSLYWYRQALGQGPEFLTYFNYEAQQDKSGLPNDRFSAERPEGSISTLTIQRTEQRDSAMYRCASSLRGLAVNNEQFFGPGTRLTVL.

The rearrangement links TRBV5-8 to TRBJ2-5; D unclear. The germline gives CDR1 SGHTS, CDR2 YDEGEE. This CDR3 has 13 residues. V lost 4 bases and J lost 5, with 12 bases in between. CDR3 nucleotides: TGTGCCAGCAGCCGGTGGGGTTGGGAGACCCAGTACTTC. Its translation is CASSRWGWETQYF.

The V call is TRBV18, the J call TRBJ2-3; D may be TRBD1 (5 bases). V lost 1 base and J lost 0, with 11 bases in between. This CDR3 has 16 amino acids. Germline V gives CDR1 KGHSH, CDR2 LQKENI. The CDR3 DNA reads as TGTGCCAGCTCACCACGTCAGGGCGGTAGCACAGATACGCAGTATTTT. Translation: CASSPRQGGSTDTQYF.

V and J are TRBV5-1 and TRBJ1-1; tentatively, D is TRBD1 (6 bases). The CDR3 is 14 amino acids. Germline lookup yields CDR1 SGHRS and CDR2 YFSETQ. The V and J ends lost 4 bases and 0 bases respectively, with 10 bases between them. CDR3 protein: CASSGGQLNTEAFF. Here the CDR3 DNA reads TGCGCCAGCAGCGGCGGACAGTTGAACACTGAAGCTTTCTTT.

There are a few counts of this clone. The chain joins TRBV6-1 to TRBJ2-2; TRBD1 might be the D (6 bases). Germline CDR1 is MNHNS and CDR2 is SASEGT. Between the trimmed V and J ends, which lost 7 bases and 6 bases, there was a span of 15 bases. This CDR3 contains 14 residues. Here the CDR3 reads CASMNREAAGELFF. The DNA of the CDR3 is TGTGCCAGCATGAACAGGGAAGCAGCCGGGGAGCTGTTTTTT.

The chain couples TRBV5-6 to TRBJ1-5; possibly TRBD1 for D (6 bases). With 2 bases removed from V and 1 base from J, the gap between germline ends came to 10 bases. Per germline, CDR1 SGHDT and CDR2 YYEEEE. This CDR3 contains 15 residues. The chain's CDR3 is CASSFARGSNQPQHF. As DNA, the CDR3 is TGTGCCAGCAGCTTTGCTAGGGGGAGCAATCAGCCCCAGCATTTT.

This clone was seen just once. CDR3 DNA: TGTGCCAGCAGTGAACCTTCTCCGTACAATGAGCAGTTCTTC. It is translated as CASSEPSPYNEQFF. This chain links TRBV2 with TRBJ2-1; no definite D call. Trimming shortened V by 2 bases and J by 4 bases, and 9 bases separated the two germline ends. This CDR3 region has 14 residues. Germline V CDR1 and CDR2: SNHLY, FYNNEI.

V and J are TRBV9 and TRBJ1-6; D gene uncertain. Germline V gene data show CDR1 as SGDLS and CDR2 as YYNGEE. The V end was cut by 0 bases, the J end by 5 bases, with 3 bases between. The CDR3 totals 13 residues. The CDR3 is CASSVVHNSPLHF. The CDR3 DNA reads as TGTGCCAGCAGCGTAGTTCATAATTCACCCCTCCACTTT.

The V call is TRBV4-3, the J call TRBJ2-7, with D tentatively TRBD2 (6 bases). CDR1 LGHNA and CDR2 YSLEER come from the germline V gene. This CDR3 has 16 amino acids. Deletions cut 0 bases from V and 5 bases from J, with 17 bases between. The CDR3 DNA sequence: TGCGCCAGCAGCCAAGATTTGGGGGAGGCGGTTCACGAGCAGTACTTC. Protein: CASSQDLGEAVHEQYF.

The gene calls are TRBV7-9 and TRBJ1-6, with TRBD1 as a possible D gene (5 bases). Germline V gene lookup returns CDR1 SEHNR and CDR2 FQNEAQ (reference sequence). Trimming left V 5 bases short and J 9 bases short, with 17 bases between. This CDR3 region has 15 residues. The CDR3 region is CASSPTGQIGSPLHF. The CDR3 coding sequence is TGTGCCAGCAGCCCTACAGGCCAGATAGGTTCACCCCTCCACTTT.

The chain employs TRBV11-2 and TRBJ2-7; weak D call: TRBD2 (6 bases). The CDR3 consists of 14 residues. Germline values: CDR1 SGHAT, CDR2 FQNNGV. Trimming cost V 1 base and J 4 bases, with 11 bases left between them. CDR3 sequence: CASSLAGRGYEQYF. CDR3 nucleotides: TGTGCCAGCAGCTTAGCGGGACGGGGGTACGAGCAGTACTTC.

In this sample, this clone turned up once. The chain couples TRBV2 to TRBJ2-7; D may correspond to TRBD1 or TRBD2 (5 bases each). CDR3 length equals 11 residues. The ends were cut back, 4 bases at V and 13 bases at J, with 14 bases in the middle. Germline CDR1 reads SNHLY; CDR2 reads FYNNEI. CDR3 coding DNA: TGTGCCAGCAGTGGGGGGAGCCCCCTATACTTC. Its protein product is CASSGGSPLYF.

The J gene is TRBJ2-1, the V gene TRBV27, with TRBD2 identical over 11 bases. V lost 4 bases and J lost 8; bases outside the gene matches: 10. Germline-derived CDR1 and CDR2 are MNHEY and SMNVEV (reference sequence). This CDR3 contains 16 residues. CDR3 residues: CASSWGIAGGPYEQFF. The CDR3 region has the DNA TGTGCCAGCAGTTGGGGAATAGCGGGAGGGCCCTATGAGCAGTTCTTC.

The CDR3 nucleotides are TGCGCCAGCAGCTTCAGAGCTATGTGGGGGTCCTACAATGAGCAGTTCTTC. Its translation is CASSFRAMWGSYNEQFF. This rearrangement joins TRBV5-1 to TRBJ2-1; perhaps D is TRBD1 or TRBD2 (5 bases each). This CDR3 contains 17 residues. The germline V gene encodes CDR1 SGHRS and CDR2 YFSETQ. Trimming left V 2 bases short and J 1 base short, with 16 bases between.

The J gene is TRBJ2-1, the V gene TRBV5-4; 7 nucleotides line up with TRBD2. The CDR3 has 13 residues. The germline V gene encodes CDR1 SGHNT and CDR2 YYREEE (reference sequence). The V gene end was trimmed by 9 bases and the J gene end by 8 bases; junction bases not matched to a gene: 11. CDR3 amino acids: CATRRAGSYEQFF. The CDR3 coding sequence is TGTGCCACCCGGCGAGCGGGATCATATGAGCAGTTCTTC.

This chain joins TRBV30 and TRBJ2-2, with D perhaps given as TRBD1 or TRBD2 (6 bases each). This CDR3 comprises 15 residues. The germline V gene has CDR1 GTSNPN and CDR2 SVGIG (reference sequence). The V end lost 3 bases, the J end lost 0 bases, and 11 bases lay between the germline ends. The CDR3, as DNA: TGTGCCTGGAGGGGCGGGACAACGAACACCGGGGAGCTGTTTTTT. It codes for CAWRGGTTNTGELFF.

This chain links TRBV7-2 with TRBJ2-5; 8 nucleotides agree with TRBD2. The J segment lost 4 bases and the V segment lost 5 bases, leaving 15 bases of the junction unmatched. The CDR3 has 17 residues. Germline lookup yields CDR1 SGHTA and CDR2 FQGNSA. This CDR3 reads CASSVLTSVRLGETQYF. CDR3 sequence (DNA): TGTGCCAGCAGCGTTCTGACTAGCGTTCGGTTAGGAGAGACCCAGTACTTC. Using reference TRBV7-2 and TRBJ2-5 for the parts outside the CDR3, the full variable domain is GAGVSQSPSNKVTEKGKDVELRCDPISGHTALYWYRQSLGQGLEFLIYFQGNSAPDKSGLPSDRFSAERTGGSVSTLTIQRTQQEDSAVYLCASSVLTSVRLGETQYFGPGTRLLVL.

In DNA form, the CDR3 reads TGTGCCAGCAGCCCCCGACTAGCGGGCCCCTACGAGCAGTACTTC. Residues: CASSPRLAGPYEQYF. V and J are TRBV13 and TRBJ2-7, with 10 bases identical to TRBD2. Germline values: CDR1 PRHDT, CDR2 FYEKMQ (reference sequence). This CDR3 has 15 amino acids. V was clipped by 5 bases and J by 2 bases; unmatched bases: 6.

The CDR3 here is CASSFKGTEAFF. For the CDR3, the DNA is TGTGCCAGCAGCTTTAAAGGGACTGAAGCTTTCTTT. V is TRBV7-2 and J is TRBJ1-1; D not certain. Germline V CDR1 and CDR2: SGHTA, FQGNSA. The CDR3 contains 12 residues. Trimming removed 3 bases from V and 5 bases from J, with 7 bases in between.

The chain is built from TRBV4-2 and TRBJ1-5; possibly TRBD1 for D (6 bases). Trimming removed 0 bases at V and 1 base at J, with 16 bases between. Per the germline V gene, CDR1 is LGHNA and CDR2 is YNFKEQ. The CDR3 has 18 amino acids. CDR3 nucleotide sequence: TGTGCCAGCAGCCAAGATTGGGGTCCCACAGGGAGCAATCAGCCCCAGCATTTT. Protein product: CASSQDWGPTGSNQPQHF.

In this sample, this clone turned up a few times. This chain joins TRBV19 and TRBJ2-2, with no clear D. V was shortened by 2 bases and J by 5 bases, with 6 bases between the two germline ends. Per the germline V gene, CDR1 is LNHDA and CDR2 is SQIVND (reference sequence). The CDR3 length is 13 residues. The CDR3 DNA reads as TGTGCCAGTAGTATATACCAAACCGGGGAGCTGTTTTTT. Its translation: CASSIYQTGELFF.

The chain is built from TRBV9 and TRBJ2-7; D gene unclear. The germline V and J ends were trimmed by 3 bases and 1 base, with 8 bases remaining between them. From germline, CDR1 is SGDLS and CDR2 YYNGEE. The CDR3 spans 13 residues. The CDR3 protein is CASSENPSYEQYF. In DNA form, the CDR3 reads TGTGCCAGCAGCGAAAATCCATCCTACGAGCAGTACTTC.

This clone was observed a single time. One end of the junction varies from germline; a read error may be responsible. This chain links TRBV11-3 with TRBJ2-1; a weak D match, TRBD2 (5 bases). Germline V gives CDR1 SGHNT, CDR2 YENEEA. There are 15 residues in the CDR3. The CDR3 protein is CARSGRTVPYNEQFF. In DNA form, the CDR3 reads TGTGCCCGCAGCGGTAGAACAGTCCCTTACAATGAGCAGTTCTTC.

This clone has just a few counts. This rearrangement joins TRBV5-6 to TRBJ2-3, with 9 bases aligning to TRBD2. This CDR3 is built from 14 residues. CDR1 is SGHDT, CDR2 YYEEEE, per germline. V lost 4 bases and J lost 4; bases outside the gene matches: 4. In DNA, the CDR3 is TGTGCCAGCAGCGAGGGACTAGCCCCAGATACGCAGTATTTT. Its translation: CASSEGLAPDTQYF. Drawing the rest from reference TRBV5-6 and TRBJ2-3, the complete variable domain is DAGVTQSPTHLIKTRGQQVTLRCSPKSGHDTVSWYQQALGQGPQFIFQYYEEEERQRGNFPDRFSGHQFPNYSSELNVNALLLGDSALYLCASSEGLAPDTQYFGPGTRLTVL.

The rearrangement links TRBV7-9 to TRBJ2-7, with 11 bases identical to TRBD2. V gave up 6 bases and J gave up 5 bases; unmatched junction bases: 9. Germline V gene sequence: CDR1 SEHNR, CDR2 FQNEAQ (reference sequence). The CDR3 covers 15 residues. The CDR3 reads CASSRELAGEHEQYF. The CDR3, as DNA: TGTGCCAGCAGTCGAGAACTAGCGGGAGAACACGAGCAGTACTTC.

The V call is TRBV7-9, the J call TRBJ1-1; a possible D gene is TRBD1 (5 bases). Germline V lookup: CDR1 SEHNR, CDR2 FQNEAQ (reference sequence). The CDR3 extends over 15 amino acids. Trimming shortened V by 7 bases and J by 5 bases, and 20 bases separated the two germline ends. The CDR3 DNA reads as TGTGCCAGCATGCTACCTGGGGAGGGGCTTACTGAAGCTTTCTTT. Translation: CASMLPGEGLTEAFF.

The rearrangement joins TRBV4-3 to TRBJ1-5; no clear D. Germline CDR1 LGHNA, CDR2 YSLEER. Trimming removed 1 base from V and 6 bases from J, with 10 bases in between. The CDR3 has 14 amino acids. The CDR3 coding sequence is TGCGCCAGCAGCCAAGCCGCAAGTAGTCAGCCCCAGCATTTT. Its translation is CASSQAASSQPQHF.

The chain uses TRBV7-9 and TRBJ2-5, with 13 bases aligning to TRBD2. Germline trimming cut 3 bases from V and 5 bases from J; bases unmatched to any gene: 9. The CDR3 has 17 residues. Germline CDR1 SEHNR, CDR2 FQNEAQ (reference sequence). The DNA of the CDR3 is TGTGCCAGCAGCTTCCGACTAGCGGGAGGCCGAGGGGAGACCCAGTACTTC. Its protein product is CASSFRLAGGRGETQYF.